The rows below give T cell receptor beta chains drawn from one sample of a study of Graves' ophthalmopathy and Graves' hyperthyroidism. TCRdb called the multiplex PCR reads again in MiXCR, with one record for every CDR3 protein. The sample has 150,000 to 200,000 distinct CDR3 sequences, under 40% seen once; the top ten hold about 5.8%. Sequenced sample: peripheral blood. All receptors derive from a woman between 40 and 55 years old with Graves' ophthalmopathy. Each CDR3 is given with its conserved first and last residue. The D gene is left open where the match is weak. Clone size, where shown, is once, few, many, or a class for clones that have expanded.

d_call,clone_size,v_call,j_call,cdr3_nt,cdr3_aa
TRBD1,once,TRBV12-3/TRBV12-4,TRBJ1-2,TGTGCCAGCAGCAACACCCAGGGGGACTATGGCTACACCTTC,CASSNTQGDYGYTF
NA,NA,TRBV12-3/TRBV12-4,TRBJ2-7,TGTGCCATCACCGAGGGGCAGGGCGGCCTTAAGTACTTC,CAITEGQGGLKYF
NA,many,TRBV6-5,TRBJ2-7,TGTGCCAGCACCAGAGCGGGGGACAGCTCCTACGAGCAGTACTTC,CASTRAGDSSYEQYF
TRBD1,NA,TRBV12-3/TRBV12-4,TRBJ1-2,TGTGCCTCCAGGACAGGGGAGAATGGCTACACCTTC,CASRTGENGYTF
TRBD1,many,TRBV7-8,TRBJ1-6,TGTGCCAGCAGCTTAAACAGGGGTAATTCACCCCTCCACTTT,CASSLNRGNSPLHF
NA,many,TRBV5-1,TRBJ2-7,TGCGCCAGCAGCTTGGAAGGCGGATTTTACGAGCAGTACTTC,CASSLEGGFYEQYF
NA,many,TRBV11-2,TRBJ2-2,TGTGCCAGCAGCTGGGGAAACACCGGGGAGCTGTTTTTT,CASSWGNTGELFF
NA,NA,TRBV6-2/TRBV6-3,TRBJ1-5,TGTGCCAGCAGTTACCCCTCGGGGGTTCCCCTCAATCAGCCCCAGCATTTT,CASSYPSGVPLNQPQHF
NA,NA,TRBV25-1,TRBJ1-1,TGTGCCAGCAGTGAATGGGGAAGTGAAGCTTTCTTT,CASSEWGSEAFF
NA,once,TRBV18,TRBJ2-7,TGTGCCAGCTCAGGGGCAGCTCTTTCCTACGAGCAGTACTTC,CASSGAALSYEQYF
TRBD1,many,TRBV6-5,TRBJ1-2,TGTGCCAGCAGTTACGAGCAGGGGGGACTTAACTATGGCTACACCTTC,CASSYEQGGLNYGYTF
TRBD2,NA,TRBV28,TRBJ2-7,TGTGCCAGCAGCCCTTCTAGCGGGAGGCCCTACGAGCAGTACTTC,CASSPSSGRPYEQYF
TRBD1,many,TRBV10-3,TRBJ1-2,TGTGCCATCTGGGACAGTTCGTCCGGCTACACCTTC,CAIWDSSSGYTF
TRBD1,many,TRBV7-9,TRBJ1-2,TGTGCCAGCAGCAGAGCTGGGACAGGGTTATCTTACTATGGCTACACCTTC,CASSRAGTGLSYYGYTF